Listed below are T cell receptor beta chains from one sample, sequenced in a study of T cell changes during pregnancy in multiple sclerosis. Using immunoSEQ multiplex PCR, the repertoire was profiled, and TCRdb retains in-frame clones only, with some absent. Of about 70,000 clones listed, more than 80% are singletons. The starting material was peripheral blood, obtained in the second trimester of pregnancy. These TCRs come from a female donor in good health, enrolled as a control in a pregnancy study. CDR3s include the opening cysteine and the closing phenylalanine or tryptophan. A D gene is named only where the DNA matches it firmly.

j_call: TRBJ1-6
d_call: TRBD1
v_call: TRBV4-3
cdr3_aa: CASSPRDRGEKDSPLHF
cdr3_nt: TGCGCCAGCAGCCCAAGGGACAGGGGGGAAAAGGATTCACCCCTCCACTTT

j_call: TRBJ1-1
d_call: NA
v_call: TRBV5-5
cdr3_aa: CASSFQAGEAFF
cdr3_nt: TGTGCCAGCAGCTTTCAGGCCGGTGAAGCTTTCTTT

j_call: TRBJ1-2
d_call: NA
v_call: TRBV4-1
cdr3_aa: CASSQRSGSPNYGYTF
cdr3_nt: TGCGCCAGCAGCCAAAGGTCCGGGAGCCCTAACTATGGCTACACCTTC

j_call: TRBJ1-5
d_call: NA
v_call: TRBV28
cdr3_aa: CASSPMDTYSNQPQHF
cdr3_nt: TGTGCCAGCAGTCCTATGGACACCTATAGCAATCAGCCCCAGCATTTT

j_call: TRBJ2-3
d_call: NA
v_call: TRBV7-9
cdr3_aa: CASRSGGIGTDTQYF
cdr3_nt: TGTGCCAGCAGGTCTGGGGGGATAGGCACAGATACGCAGTATTTT

j_call: TRBJ1-6
d_call: TRBD1
v_call: TRBV19
cdr3_aa: CASSENRDRRSPLHF
cdr3_nt: TGTGCCAGTAGCGAAAACCGGGACAGGCGTTCACCCCTCCACTTT

j_call: TRBJ1-5
d_call: TRBD1
v_call: TRBV11-2
cdr3_aa: CASSQRTQGISNQPQHF
cdr3_nt: TGTGCCAGCAGCCAACGGACACAGGGGATAAGCAATCAGCCCCAGCATTTT

j_call: TRBJ2-1
d_call: NA
v_call: TRBV5-6
cdr3_aa: CASSWGVGTGVFF
cdr3_nt: NA

j_call: TRBJ1-1
d_call: NA
v_call: TRBV6-6
cdr3_aa: CASSYQVMNTEAFF
cdr3_nt: TGTGCCAGCAGTTACCAGGTCATGAACACTGAAGCTTTCTTT

j_call: TRBJ1-2
d_call: TRBD1
v_call: TRBV14
cdr3_aa: CASSERQGGGYTF
cdr3_nt: TGTGCCAGCAGCGAACGACAGGGAGGCGGCTACACCTTC

j_call: TRBJ1-6
d_call: TRBD1
v_call: TRBV19
cdr3_aa: CASSPTRQGVSGSPLHF
cdr3_nt: TGTGCCAGTAGTCCCACCCGGCAGGGGGTGTCAGGGTCACCCCTCCACTTT

j_call: TRBJ1-3
d_call: NA
v_call: TRBV5-4
cdr3_aa: CASSLEQAGNTIYF
cdr3_nt: TGTGCCAGCAGCTTGGAGCAGGCTGGAAACACCATATATTTT

j_call: TRBJ1-5
d_call: NA
v_call: TRBV1
cdr3_aa: CTSSQGGQDYSNQPQHF
cdr3_nt: TGCACCAGCAGCCAGGGAGGACAGGATTATAGCAATCAGCCCCAGCATTTT

j_call: TRBJ1-2
d_call: NA
v_call: TRBV6-5
cdr3_aa: CASSYNSNYGYTF
cdr3_nt: TGTGCCAGCAGTTACAACAGCAACTATGGCTACACCTTC

j_call: TRBJ2-7
d_call: TRBD1
v_call: TRBV7-9
cdr3_aa: CASSFSQGAPHEQYF
cdr3_nt: TGTGCCAGCAGCTTCTCCCAGGGGGCGCCCCACGAGCAGTACTTC

j_call: TRBJ1-1
d_call: NA
v_call: TRBV19
cdr3_aa: CASTAQGPMNTEAFF
cdr3_nt: TGTGCCAGTACCGCACAGGGACCAATGAACACTGAAGCTTTCTTT

j_call: TRBJ2-1
d_call: TRBD2
v_call: TRBV20-1
cdr3_aa: CSARWGRGEFF
cdr3_nt: TGCAGTGCTAGATGGGGGAGGGGCGAGTTCTTC